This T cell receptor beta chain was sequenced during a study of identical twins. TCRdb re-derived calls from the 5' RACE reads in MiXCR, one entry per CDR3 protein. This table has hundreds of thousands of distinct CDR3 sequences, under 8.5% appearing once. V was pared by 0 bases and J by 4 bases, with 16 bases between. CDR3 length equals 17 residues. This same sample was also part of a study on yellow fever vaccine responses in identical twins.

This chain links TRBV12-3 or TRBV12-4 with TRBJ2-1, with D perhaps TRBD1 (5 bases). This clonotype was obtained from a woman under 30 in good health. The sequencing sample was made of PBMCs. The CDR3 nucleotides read TGTGCCAGCAGTTTAGCTCAGGGTAGCCGATTTTACAATGAGCAGTTCTTC. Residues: CASSLAQGSRFYNEQFF.